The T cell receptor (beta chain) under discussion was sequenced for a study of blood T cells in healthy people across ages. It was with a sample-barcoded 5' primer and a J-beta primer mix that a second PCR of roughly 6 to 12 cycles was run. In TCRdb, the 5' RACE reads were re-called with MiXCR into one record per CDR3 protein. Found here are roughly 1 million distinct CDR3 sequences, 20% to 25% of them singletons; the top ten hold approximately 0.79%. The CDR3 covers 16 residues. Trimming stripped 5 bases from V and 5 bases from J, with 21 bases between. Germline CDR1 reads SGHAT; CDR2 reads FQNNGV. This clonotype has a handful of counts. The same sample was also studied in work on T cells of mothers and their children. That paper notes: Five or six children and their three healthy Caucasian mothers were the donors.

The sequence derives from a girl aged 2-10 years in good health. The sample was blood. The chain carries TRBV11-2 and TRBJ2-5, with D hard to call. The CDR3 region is CASSVYSGGAMETQYF. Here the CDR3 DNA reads TGTGCCAGCAGCGTATATTCCGGTGGTGCTATGGAGACCCAGTACTTC.